This T cell receptor beta chain is from a study of T cells in tuberculosis. Study-wide findings and caveats: Active tuberculosis TCR-alpha repertoires lay closer to GMM-specific TCRs than IGRA-negative controls, suggesting clonal expansion.

Germline V gives CDR1 SNHLY, CDR2 FYNNEI. The CDR3 runs to 14 residues. The V gene lost 7 bases and the J gene lost 0 bases, with 12 bases spanning the gap. As for this clone: The antigen is not known.

On average roughly 90,000 T cells per donor were immunosequenced. The repertoire was sequenced with immunoSEQ multiplex PCR; TCRdb's copy has only in-frame clones and lacks some. This table has 30,000 to 40,000 clones, roughly 97% appearing once. The clonotype was recovered from a donor between 10 and 35 years old with latent tuberculosis or without tuberculosis infection. J is TRBJ2-5 and V is TRBV2, with D possibly matching TRBD2 (6 bases). The sequenced sample consisted of PBMCs. This chain's CDR3 is CASKEGKYQETQYF. CDR3 DNA: TGTGCCAGCAAGGAGGGAAAGTACCAAGAGACCCAGTACTTC.